Listed below are T cell receptor beta chains from one sample, sequenced in a study of glioma-infiltrating T cells after dendritic cell vaccination. Sequenced by immunoSEQ multiplex PCR; TCRdb stores in-frame clones only, minus some. The sample lists roughly 100,000 clones, about four fifths occurring once. Here the sequenced sample was blood, taken before dendritic cell vaccination. Receptors originate from a human donor with glioblastoma. Both conserved end residues are part of each CDR3. The D gene is left open where the match is weak. For some rows the clone size is stated as once, few or many, or as a class when expanded; others skip it.

>TRBJ2-7|TRBV5-1|-|TRBD1
TGTGCCAGCAGCTTTCCAGGGGGCATCTACGAGCAGTACTTC
CASSFPGGIYEQYF
>TRBJ1-1|TRBV5-1|-|-
TGCGCCAGCCAGGAGAGCGATCAGGGTACAAGCACTGAAGCTTTCTTT
CASQESDQGTSTEAFF
>TRBJ1-2|TRBV7-2|-|TRBD1
TGTGCCAGCAGCTTTTATCAGGGGGCCAGAGGCTACACCTTC
CASSFYQGARGYTF
>TRBJ2-3|TRBV6-1|-|-
TGTGCCAGCAGTGAATTATCCGATACGCAGTATTTT
CASSELSDTQYF
>TRBJ1-1|TRBV18|few|TRBD1
TGTGCCAGCTCGCTTACTCAGGGGGCGGGGAACACTGAAGCTTTCTTT
CASSLTQGAGNTEAFF
>TRBJ1-2|TRBV25-1|-|TRBD1
TGTGCCAGCAGTGAAGGACAGGGCGATGGCTACACCTTC
CASSEGQGDGYTF
>TRBJ1-2|TRBV11-2|-|-
TGTGCCAGCAGCCCCAATTGGGAGGGTGGCTACACCTTC
CASSPNWEGGYTF
>TRBJ1-6|TRBV11-2|-|-
TGTGCCAGCAGCTTATATGGAGAAGATTCACCCCTCCACTTT
CASSLYGEDSPLHF
>TRBJ1-5|TRBV7-9|-|-
TGTGCCAGCAGCTCGGGAGGGAGCAATCAGCCCCAGCATTTT
CASSSGGSNQPQHF
>TRBJ2-7|TRBV4-1|-|TRBD1
TGCGCCAGCAGTCCTGACAGGGATTCCTACGAGCAGTACTTC
CASSPDRDSYEQYF
>TRBJ1-1|TRBV29-1|-|-
TGCAGCGTTCAAGCATTCAGGGGAACTGAAGCTTTCTTT
CSVQAFRGTEAFF
>TRBJ2-3|TRBV19|-|TRBD2
TGTGCCAGTAGCTGGACTAGCGGGGGCGAAAGCACAGATACGCAGTATTTT
CASSWTSGGESTDTQYF
>TRBJ2-5|TRBV2|-|-
TGTGCCAGCAGCTGGGAGGCTGGGGAGACCCAGTACTTC
CASSWEAGETQYF
>TRBJ1-1|TRBV4-1|-|-
TGCGCCAGCAGCCAAGCGGCAATTAGGGCGGGGAACACTGAAGCTTTCTTT
CASSQAAIRAGNTEAFF
>TRBJ1-1|TRBV30|-|-
TGTGCCTGGAGTGCCCCGGACAGAAAGAACACTGAAGCTTTCTTT
CAWSAPDRKNTEAFF
>TRBJ1-5|TRBV4-3|-|-
TGCGCCAGCAGCCAAGATGGGAGGGGCAATCAGCCCCAGCATTTT
CASSQDGRGNQPQHF
>TRBJ2-7|TRBV5-4|-|-
TGTGCCAGCAGCTTTTTACAGGGTAACGAGCAGTACTTC
CASSFLQGNEQYF
>TRBJ1-1|TRBV5-4|-|-
TGTGCCAGCAGCCCGATAGTGAACACTGAAGCTTTCTTT
CASSPIVNTEAFF
>TRBJ2-7|TRBV7-9|-|-
TGTGCCAGCAGCTTAGAGGCAGGGTCGGCCGAGCAGTACTTC
CASSLEAGSAEQYF
>TRBJ2-5|TRBV11-2|-|-
TGTGCCAGCATTAAGATTCCCCCGGGGTTTCAAGAGACCCAGTACTTC
CASIKIPPGFQETQYF
>TRBJ2-7|TRBV11-3|-|TRBD2
TGTGCCAGCACTCTAGCGGGGGGGCCGGTAGAGCAGTACTTC
CASTLAGGPVEQYF
>TRBJ1-4|TRBV2|-|TRBD1
TGTGCCAGCACCCACAGGGGCCCCCTGAAAAAACTGTTTTTT
CASTHRGPLKKLFF
>TRBJ1-1|TRBV5-4|few|-
TGTGCCAGCAGCTCCCTAACGACCGGGGAGGGCACTGAAGCTTTCTTT
CASSSLTTGEGTEAFF
>TRBJ2-5|TRBV6-1|once|TRBD2
TGTGCCAGCAGTGAAGAAGCGGGGGATAGCGGGGTCCAGGGGCAGTACTTC
CASSEEAGDSGVQGQYF
>TRBJ1-2|TRBV5-1|once|TRBD1
TGCGCCAGCAGCTTGGACAGGGGGCCTCTCCATGGCTACACCTTC
CASSLDRGPLHGYTF
>TRBJ2-3|TRBV7-3|-|-
TGTGCCAGCAGCTTAGACCGGGAAAGCACAGATACGCAGTATTTT
CASSLDRESTDTQYF
>TRBJ1-5|TRBV9|-|-
TGTGCCAGCAGCGCCGGACAGCATCAGCCCCAGCATTTT
CASSAGQHQPQHF
>TRBJ1-4|TRBV30|-|-
TGTGCCTCCTCGGTGGGGGCCGAGAAACTGTTTTTT
CASSVGAEKLFF
>TRBJ2-3|TRBV6-5|-|-
TGTGCCAGCAGTCGCGGGGCGGCGACTTGGGATACGCAGTATTTT
CASSRGAATWDTQYF
>TRBJ2-2|TRBV5-5|-|-
TGTGCCAGCAGTCCATGGCAGTACACCGGGGAGCTGTTTTTT
CASSPWQYTGELFF
>TRBJ2-2|TRBV6-4|-|-
TGTGCCAGCAGTGACTGGGGGGACGGAAACACCGGGGAGCTGTTTTTT
CASSDWGDGNTGELFF
>TRBJ2-6|TRBV6-1|-|-
-
CASSLRTFGANVLTF
>TRBJ2-7|TRBV15|-|TRBD1
TGTGCCACCAGTTTCCGGGACAGACCCTACGAGCAGTACTTC
CATSFRDRPYEQYF
>TRBJ2-7|TRBV5-1|-|TRBD2
TGCGCCAGCACCCCGGGGCGGGGGTACTCCTACGAGCAGTACTTC
CASTPGRGYSYEQYF
>TRBJ2-3|TRBV7-9|-|-
TGTGCCAGCAGCGTACAGGGTAGCACAGATACGCAGTATTTT
CASSVQGSTDTQYF
>TRBJ2-1|TRBV5-1|-|TRBD1
TGCGCCAGCAGCTTGGGACAGGGAGCCTACAATGAGCAGTTCTTC
CASSLGQGAYNEQFF
>TRBJ1-1|TRBV29-1|-|TRBD1
TGCAGCGTCGTTACGACAGGGATGGACACTGAAGCTTTCTTT
CSVVTTGMDTEAFF
>TRBJ1-1|TRBV19|few|TRBD1
TGTGCCAGTAGTTTGGGACAGGGCTCCACTGAAGCTTTCTTT
CASSLGQGSTEAFF
>TRBJ1-2|TRBV7-2|-|-
TGTGCCAGCAGCTTCGGTCAGGGCTACTATGGCTACACCTTC
CASSFGQGYYGYTF
>TRBJ2-1|TRBV11-2|once|TRBD2
TGTGCCAGCAGCCCCGGGGGGGCACTCGATGAGCAGTTCTTC
CASSPGGALDEQFF
>TRBJ2-7|TRBV25-1|-|-
TGTGCCAGCGTTACGGGGTGTTTCGCCTACGAGCAGTACTTC
CASVTGCFAYEQYF
>TRBJ1-1|TRBV30|-|TRBD1
TGTGCCTGGAGTGGGACAGGCACTGAAGCTTTCTTT
CAWSGTGTEAFF
>TRBJ2-3|TRBV5-4|-|-
TGTGCCAGCAGCTTGGGAGACCCGGGTAGGGATACGCAGTATTTT
CASSLGDPGRDTQYF
>TRBJ2-1|TRBV11-2|-|-
TGTGCCAGCAGCTCCTTGGGCGGGTGGGATGAGCAGTTCTTC
CASSSLGGWDEQFF
>TRBJ2-7|TRBV19|-|TRBD1
TGTGCCAGTAGTAATGCGGGACAGGGATCCTACGAGCAGTACTTC
CASSNAGQGSYEQYF
>TRBJ2-3|TRBV11-2|-|-
TGTGCCAGCAGCTTAGCCCCCTCCGTCAGCACAGATACGCAGTATTTT
CASSLAPSVSTDTQYF
>TRBJ2-1|TRBV19|-|-
TGTGCCAGTAGTATCCGAAAAACAGCCACATACAATGAGCAGTTCTTC
CASSIRKTATYNEQFF
>TRBJ2-1|TRBV4-1|-|TRBD1
TGCGCCAGCAGCCAGGAAGGCACCGGGTACAGGGGATACAATGAGCAGTTCTTC
CASSQEGTGYRGYNEQFF
>TRBJ2-3|TRBV12-5|-|TRBD1
TGTGCTAGTGGTTTGGCCTTCGGGACAGCTCCTAGCACAGATACGCAGTATTTT
CASGLAFGTAPSTDTQYF
>TRBJ2-7|TRBV10-2|once|TRBD2
TGCGCCAGCAGTGAGTCCCCGCGTGCGGGGGGCTACGAGCAGTACTTC
CASSESPRAGGYEQYF
>TRBJ2-7|TRBV27|-|TRBD2
TGTGCCAGCAGTTCGTTGGCGGGGGAATCCTACGAGCAGTACTTC
CASSSLAGESYEQYF